This TCR beta chain appears in the sequencing data of a study of T cells in Graves' hyperthyroidism and ophthalmopathy. The CDR3 is 17 residues long. The V segment lost 3 bases and the J segment 4 bases; nucleotides outside the gene matches: 14. The germline gives CDR1 SGDLS, CDR2 YYNGEE. This clonotype was detected only a few times. RNA transcripts were the template for amplifying TCR beta CDR3 regions. First-round RT-PCR with HTBI primers amplified the TCR CDR3 region. TCRdb reprocessed the multiplex PCR reads with MiXCR, giving one entry per CDR3 protein. The sample has about 640,000 distinct CDR3 sequences, around 20% seen once.

V is TRBV9 and J is TRBJ2-3; TRBD2 matches at 7 bases. Sequencing was done on a sample of blood. The clonotype comes from a man aged 25-45 years with Graves' ophthalmopathy. This CDR3 reads CASSDATSGISPDTQYF. CDR3 bases: TGTGCCAGCAGCGACGCTACAAGCGGGATCAGTCCAGATACGCAGTATTTT.